Below are 26 T cell receptor beta chains sequenced from a single sample in a study of blood T cell repertoires in COVID-19. The repertoire was sequenced with immunoSEQ multiplex PCR; TCRdb's copy has only in-frame clones and lacks some. The sample has 300,000 to 350,000 clones, 90% seen once. The sequencing sample was made of peripheral blood. The receptor source for this set is a woman aged 25 to 39 with COVID-19, enrolled during active disease.

The chain carries TRBV5-1 and TRBJ2-5; TRBD1 is a possible D gene (6 bases). V lost 4 bases and J lost 1, with 11 bases in between. This CDR3 comprises 14 residues. CDR1 SGHRS and CDR2 YFSETQ come from the germline V gene. The chain's CDR3 is CASSMDRAQETQYF. Written as DNA, the CDR3 is TGCGCCAGCAGCATGGACAGAGCCCAAGAGACCCAGTACTTC.

This sequence joins TRBV7-2 and TRBJ1-1, with D hard to call. V was cut by 5 bases and J by 1 base, with 5 bases left in between. Germline CDR1 reads SGHTA; CDR2 reads FQGNSA. The CDR3 contains 12 residues. Here the CDR3 DNA reads TGTGCCAGCAGCCCCAAGAACACTGAAGCTTTCTTT. Translation gives CASSPKNTEAFF.

The rearrangement uses TRBV20-1 and TRBJ2-3, with D possibly TRBD2 on 6 matching bases. The CDR3 runs to 11 residues. Between the trimmed V and J ends, which lost 5 bases and 5 bases, there was a span of 8 bases. The V gene's germline CDR1 is DFQATT and CDR2 SNEGSKA (reference sequence). CDR3 sequence (DNA): TGCAGTGCTGGGGGGTTAGATACGCAGTATTTT. This encodes CSAGGLDTQYF.

The V and J genes are TRBV4-1 and TRBJ1-4; 8 bases map to TRBD1. CDR3 length: 15 amino acids. Looked up from germline, CDR1 is MGHRA and CDR2 is YSYEKL. Losses at the gene ends were 4 bases for V and 8 bases for J; bases not matched to a gene: 9. CDR3 in DNA: TGCGCCAGCAGCCTAGCCGGGACAGGAGGAGAAAAACTGTTTTTT. Amino acids: CASSLAGTGGEKLFF.

This rearrangement joins TRBV10-1 to TRBJ2-1, with 9 bases matching TRBD1. Per germline, CDR1 WNHNN and CDR2 SYGVQD (reference sequence). Unmatched junction bases numbered 8, after V lost 6 bases and J lost 8 bases. The CDR3 extends over 14 amino acids. The CDR3 protein is CASSLDRGFDEQFF. CDR3 DNA sequence: TGCGCCAGCAGCCTAGACAGGGGGTTCGATGAGCAGTTCTTC.

The chain uses TRBV5-4 and TRBJ1-4; TRBD1 agrees at 9 bases. The germline CDR1 and CDR2 sequences are SGHNT and YYREEE (reference sequence). The CDR3 consists of 15 residues. J lost 8 bases, V lost 3 bases, and 8 bases had no gene match. CDR3 DNA sequence: TGTGCCAGCAGCTCGACAGGGGGTGTTGGGGAAAAACTGTTTTTT. Protein sequence: CASSSTGGVGEKLFF. Drawing the rest from reference TRBV5-4 and TRBJ1-4, the complete variable domain is ETGVTQSPTHLIKTRGQQVTLRCSSQSGHNTVSWYQQALGQGPQFIFQYYREEENGRGNFPPRFSGLQFPNYSSELNVNALELDDSALYLCASSSTGGVGEKLFFGSGTQLSVL.

The V and J genes are TRBV11-2 and TRBJ2-2; 11 bases are shared with TRBD2. The V gene end was trimmed by 5 bases and the J gene end by 5 bases; junction bases not matched to a gene: 7. This CDR3 has 16 amino acids. Germline assignment: CDR1 SGHAT and CDR2 FQNNGV. The CDR3 loop reads CASSPRRTSGTGELFF. The CDR3 DNA reads as TGTGCCAGCAGCCCCCGCAGGACTAGCGGGACCGGGGAGCTGTTTTTT.

This sequence joins TRBV4-1 and TRBJ2-7; the D gene is possibly TRBD1 (6 bases). V lost 3 bases and J 1 base, leaving 13 bases between the germline ends. The CDR3 extends over 15 amino acids. CDR1 MGHRA and CDR2 YSYEKL come from the germline V gene. The CDR3 sequence: CASSHLTTGSYEQYF. CDR3 sequence (DNA): TGCGCCAGCAGCCATCTTACAACAGGGTCCTACGAGCAGTACTTC.

Comment on this clone: Other DNA sequences from this sample encode an identical CDR3 as well. The CDR3 loop reads CASSSSGSYEQYF. In DNA, the CDR3 is TGTGCCAGCAGCTCATCGGGGTCCTACGAGCAGTACTTC. This sequence joins TRBV5-4 and TRBJ2-7; tentative D call: TRBD2 (5 bases). Germline lookup yields CDR1 SGHNT and CDR2 YYREEE (reference sequence). Trimming left V 3 bases short and J 1 base short, with 8 bases between. The length of the CDR3 is 13 residues.

The chain uses TRBV29-1 and TRBJ2-1; TRBD2 matches at 7 bases. This CDR3 is 17 amino acids long. Germline V gene data show CDR1 as SQVTM and CDR2 as ANQGSEA. The V segment lost 3 bases and the J segment 4 bases; nucleotides outside the gene matches: 15. The CDR3 DNA follows: TGCAGCGTTGAGGGGGAGGGACGACAGCGTTCATACAATGAGCAGTTCTTC. Translating gives CSVEGEGRQRSYNEQFF.

This sequence joins TRBV4-1 and TRBJ2-7, with 7 bases aligning to TRBD2. The length of the CDR3 is 14 residues. J lost 2 bases, V lost 2 bases, and 3 bases had no gene match. Germline assignment: CDR1 MGHRA and CDR2 YSYEKL. The CDR3 here is CASSQPSGAYEQYF. The CDR3 coding sequence is TGCGCCAGCAGCCAACCTAGCGGAGCCTACGAGCAGTACTTC.

J is TRBJ1-5 and V is TRBV7-3; TRBD1 matches at 8 bases. Germline CDR1 and CDR2: SGHTA and FQGTGA. The J segment lost 7 bases and the V segment lost 2 bases, leaving 1 base of the junction unmatched. This CDR3 has 13 amino acids. The CDR3 DNA sequence: TGTGCCAGCAGCTTAGACAGGGGACAGCCCCAGCATTTT. Protein: CASSLDRGQPQHF.

The chain carries TRBV5-6 and TRBJ2-2; maybe TRBD1 (6 bases). CDR1 SGHDT and CDR2 YYEEEE come from the germline V gene. Trimming shortened V by 6 bases and J by 0 bases, and 18 bases separated the two germline ends. CDR3 length equals 17 residues. The CDR3 DNA sequence: TGTGCCAGCAACCCCTTTAAGGACAGCCCGAACACCGGGGAGCTGTTTTTT. Encoded protein: CASNPFKDSPNTGELFF. Drawing the rest from reference TRBV5-6 and TRBJ2-2, the complete variable domain is DAGVTQSPTHLIKTRGQQVTLRCSPKSGHDTVSWYQQALGQGPQFIFQYYEEEERQRGNFPDRFSGHQFPNYSSELNVNALLLGDSALYLCASNPFKDSPNTGELFFGEGSRLTVL.

The rearrangement links TRBV24-1 to TRBJ2-3; D is unclear. CDR1 is KGHDR, CDR2 SFDVKD, per germline. CDR3 length: 15 amino acids. Trimming cost V 3 bases and J 2 bases, with 11 bases left between them. The CDR3 loop is CATSDPMSPTDTQYF. The CDR3 DNA sequence: TGTGCCACCAGTGATCCCATGTCCCCCACAGATACGCAGTATTTT.

This chain links TRBV28 with TRBJ2-3; D gene unclear. Germline CDR1 and CDR2: MDHEN and SYDVKM. The CDR3 length is 14 residues. Trimming took 6 bases from V and 6 from J, leaving 16 bases between them. The CDR3 DNA is TGTGCCAGCAGGCGACTCCTCCCCGGGGATACGCAGTATTTT. Translating it yields CASRRLLPGDTQYF.

The chain recombines TRBV28 with TRBJ1-5; 8 nucleotides align to TRBD1. The CDR3 sequence is 17 residues long. Germline values: CDR1 MDHEN, CDR2 SYDVKM. Trimming cost V 2 bases and J 0 bases; bases outside gene matches: 6. CDR3 in amino acids: CASSLRDRTYSNQPQHF. For the CDR3, the DNA is TGTGCCAGCAGTTTAAGGGACAGGACCTATAGCAATCAGCCCCAGCATTTT. Complete variable domain (other parts from reference TRBV28 and TRBJ1-5): DVKVTQSSRYLVKRTGEKVFLECVQDMDHENMFWYRQDPGLGLRLIYFSYDVKMKEKGDIPEGYSVSREKKERFSLILESASTNQTSMYLCASSLRDRTYSNQPQHFGDGTRLSIL.

This sequence joins TRBV7-9 and TRBJ2-3; TRBD2 agrees at 9 bases. The V and J ends lost 1 base and 2 bases, in that order; junction bases with no gene match: 4. Germline lookup yields CDR1 SEHNR and CDR2 FQNEAQ (reference sequence). The CDR3 has 16 amino acids. In DNA form, the CDR3 reads TGTGCCAGCAGCTTAGGACTAGCGGAACCCACAGATACGCAGTATTTT. The encoded protein is CASSLGLAEPTDTQYF.

This chain connects TRBV6-5 to TRBJ2-7, with 9 bases fitting TRBD1. Per the germline V gene, CDR1 is MNHEY and CDR2 is SVGAGI. The junction had 14 bases not matched to a gene; V was cut back by 7 bases and J by 7 bases. The CDR3 length is 15 residues. CDR3 bases: TGTGCCAGCACTCACCGTGGACAGGGGCTGGGGGAGCAGTACTTC. The encoded protein is CASTHRGQGLGEQYF.

This rearrangement joins TRBV5-5 to TRBJ2-1, with 9 bases identical to TRBD2. The germline CDR1 and CDR2 sequences are SGHKS and YYEKEE (reference sequence). Germline trimming cut 0 bases from V and 4 bases from J; bases unmatched to any gene: 11. This CDR3 is 18 amino acids long. This CDR3 reads CASSLVLAGVGGYNEQFF. CDR3 nucleotides: TGTGCCAGCAGCTTGGTTTTAGCGGGAGTGGGAGGGTACAATGAGCAGTTCTTC.

The CDR3 nucleotides are TGTGCCAGTAGTGGTTGGGACAACTCCTACGAGCAGTACTTC. Its protein is CASSGWDNSYEQYF. This rearrangement joins TRBV19 to TRBJ2-7; D is possibly TRBD1 (6 bases). V gave up 5 bases and J gave up 0 bases, with 11 bases separating them. Germline CDR1 and CDR2: LNHDA and SQIVND (reference sequence). The CDR3 consists of 14 residues.

The chain combines TRBV5-4 with TRBJ2-7, with TRBD1 matching 7 bases. This CDR3 comprises 13 residues. Germline assignment: CDR1 SGHNT and CDR2 YYREEE (reference sequence). Germline trimming cut 4 bases from V and 3 bases from J; bases unmatched to any gene: 4. In DNA, the CDR3 is TGTGCCAGCAGCCCGGGACAGAGCTACGAGCAGTACTTC. Its protein is CASSPGQSYEQYF.

About this clone: An end of the junction differs from the germline gene, which may be a read error. The chain couples TRBV10-2 to TRBJ2-7; D is ambiguous. CDR1 is WSHSY and CDR2 is SAAADI in the germline V gene. CDR3 size: 13 residues. The CDR3 DNA reads TGCGCCAGCAGTGAGTCACGGCTCAGCCCAGAGGACTTC. Its translation is CASSESRLSPEDF.

The chain is built from TRBV6-5 and TRBJ1-1; D call uncertain. From germline, CDR1 is MNHEY and CDR2 SVGAGI. The CDR3 has 15 residues. Deletions cut 2 bases from V and 2 bases from J, with 12 bases between. CDR3 DNA sequence: TGTGCCAGCAGTTACCCTACAACACTAAACACTGAAGCTTTCTTT. Translated, it gives CASSYPTTLNTEAFF.

The rearrangement uses TRBV7-2 and TRBJ2-7; unclear D gene. V lost 2 bases to trimming and J lost 2 bases, with 10 bases between them. Germline V gives CDR1 SGHTA, CDR2 FQGNSA. The CDR3 spans 14 residues. CDR3 DNA sequence: TGTGCCAGCAGCTTATTGGGCCTGACCTACGAGCAGTACTTC. Translated: CASSLLGLTYEQYF.

This clone was counted a few times. CDR3 nucleotide sequence: TGTGCCAGTAGTATGGGTCCAGGACAGCCCCAGCATTTT. The encoded protein is CASSMGPGQPQHF. The V gene is TRBV19, the J gene TRBJ1-5; D ambiguous. The V end was cut by 3 bases, the J end by 7 bases, with 10 bases between. CDR3 length: 13 residues. Germline V gene lookup returns CDR1 LNHDA and CDR2 SQIVND (reference sequence).

The chain has TRBV27 and TRBJ2-7; no reliable D call. Germline V gene sequence: CDR1 MNHEY, CDR2 SMNVEV (reference sequence). The CDR3 runs to 9 residues. The ends were cut back, 4 bases at V and 8 bases at J, with 3 bases in the middle. CDR3 residues: CASSSKQYF. The CDR3 DNA sequence: TGTGCCAGCAGTTCCAAGCAGTACTTC.